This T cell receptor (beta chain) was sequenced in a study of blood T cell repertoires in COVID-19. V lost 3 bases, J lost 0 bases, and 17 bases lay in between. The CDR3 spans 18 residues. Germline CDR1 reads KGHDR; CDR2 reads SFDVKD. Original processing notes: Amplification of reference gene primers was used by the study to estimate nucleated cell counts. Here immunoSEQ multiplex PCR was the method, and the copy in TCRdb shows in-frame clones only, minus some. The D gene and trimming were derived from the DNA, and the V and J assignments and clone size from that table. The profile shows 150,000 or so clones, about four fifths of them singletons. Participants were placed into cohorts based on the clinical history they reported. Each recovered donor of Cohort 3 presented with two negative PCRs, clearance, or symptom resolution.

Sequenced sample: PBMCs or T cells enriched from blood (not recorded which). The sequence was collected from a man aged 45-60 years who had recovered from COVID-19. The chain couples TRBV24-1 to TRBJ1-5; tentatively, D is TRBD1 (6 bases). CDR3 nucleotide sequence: TGTGCCACCAGTGATCTCCGGGACAAACACCTTAGCAATCAGCCCCAGCATTTT. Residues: CATSDLRDKHLSNQPQHF.